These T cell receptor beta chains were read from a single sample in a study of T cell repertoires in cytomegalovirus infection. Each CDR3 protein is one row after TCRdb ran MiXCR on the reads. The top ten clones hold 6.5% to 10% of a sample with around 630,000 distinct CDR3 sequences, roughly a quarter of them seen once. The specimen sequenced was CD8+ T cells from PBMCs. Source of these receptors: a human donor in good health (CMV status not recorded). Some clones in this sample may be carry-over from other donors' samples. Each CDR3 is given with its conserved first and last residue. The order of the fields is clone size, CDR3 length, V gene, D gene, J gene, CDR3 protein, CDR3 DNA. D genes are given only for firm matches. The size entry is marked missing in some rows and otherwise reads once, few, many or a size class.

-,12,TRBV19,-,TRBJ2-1,CASTTGLNEQFF,TGTGCCAGTACTACAGGGCTAAATGAGCAGTTCTTC
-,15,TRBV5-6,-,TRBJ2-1,CASSLEAGFYNEQFF,TGTGCCAGCAGCCTGGAGGCCGGATTCTACAATGAGCAGTTCTTC
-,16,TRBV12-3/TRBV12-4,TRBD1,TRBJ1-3,CASRVPGQYSGNTIYF,TGTGCCAGCAGGGTGCCGGGACAGTACTCTGGAAACACCATATATTTT
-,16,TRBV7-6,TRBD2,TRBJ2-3,CASSSNSGGATDTQYF,TGTGCCAGCAGTTCGAATAGCGGGGGGGCCACAGATACGCAGTATTTT
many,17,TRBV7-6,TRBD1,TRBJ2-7,CASSLGRGWTGTYEQYF,TGTGCCAGCAGCTTAGGGCGCGGTTGGACAGGGACCTACGAGCAGTACTTC
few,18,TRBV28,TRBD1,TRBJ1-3,CASSATGQGDVSGNTIYF,TGTGCCAGCAGTGCCACAGGACAGGGTGATGTCTCTGGAAACACCATATATTTT
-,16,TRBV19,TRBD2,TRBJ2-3,CASSRRSGGATDTQYF,TGTGCCAGTAGCCGTCGGAGCGGGGGGGCCACAGATACGCAGTATTTT
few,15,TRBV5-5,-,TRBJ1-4,CASSTGHGMLEKLFF,TGTGCCAGCAGCACCGGACACGGAATGTTAGAAAAACTGTTTTTT
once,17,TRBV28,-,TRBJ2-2,CASSFSRGPRNTGELVF,TGTGCCAGCAGTTTTAGTCGGGGGCCGAGGAACACCGGGGAGCTGGTTTTT
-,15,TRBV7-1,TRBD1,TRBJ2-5,CASSLGQGTQETQYF,TGTGCCAGCAGCCTCGGACAGGGAACTCAAGAGACCCAGTACTTC
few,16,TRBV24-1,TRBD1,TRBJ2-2,CATSDPDRVNTGELFF,TGTGCCACCAGTGACCCGGACAGGGTAAACACCGGGGAGCTGTTTTTT
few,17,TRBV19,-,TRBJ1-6,CASSISTRSSYNSPLHF,TGTGCCAGTAGTATCTCCACACGGAGCTCCTATAATTCACCCCTCCACTTT
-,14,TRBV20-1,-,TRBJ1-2,CSAREDSRLKGYTF,TGCAGTGCTAGGGAGGACAGCCGTTTGAAGGGCTACACCTTC
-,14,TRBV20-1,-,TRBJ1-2,CSARDRGGDYGYTF,TGCAGTGCTAGAGATCGCGGAGGGGACTATGGCTACACCTTC
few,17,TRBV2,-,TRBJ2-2,CASSEAPGLPGTGELFF,TGTGCCAGCAGTGAAGCACCCGGCCTGCCGGGCACCGGGGAGCTGTTTTTT
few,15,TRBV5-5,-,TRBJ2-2,CASSPPTGNTGELFF,TGTGCCAGCAGCCCGCCTACGGGGAACACCGGGGAGCTGTTTTTT
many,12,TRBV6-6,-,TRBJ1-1,CASRDSRTEAFF,TGTGCCAGCAGGGACAGTCGCACTGAAGCTTTCTTT
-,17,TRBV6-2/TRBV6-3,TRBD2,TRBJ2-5,CASRFGLAGGYQETQYF,TGTGCCAGCAGATTTGGACTAGCGGGGGGATACCAAGAGACCCAGTACTTC
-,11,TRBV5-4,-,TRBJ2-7,CASSIGPSLYF,TGTGCCAGCAGCATAGGACCATCTTTGTACTTC
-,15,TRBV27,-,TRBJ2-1,CASSLMLGGYNEQFF,TGTGCCAGCAGTTTAATGCTAGGGGGTTACAATGAGCAGTTCTTC
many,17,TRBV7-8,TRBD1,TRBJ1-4,CASSFNRDRGPNEKLFF,TGTGCCAGCAGCTTCAACCGGGACAGGGGACCGAATGAAAAACTGTTTTTT
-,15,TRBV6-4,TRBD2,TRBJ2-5,CASSVSGGGQETQYF,TGTGCCAGCAGTGTCAGCGGGGGGGGGCAAGAGACCCAGTACTTC
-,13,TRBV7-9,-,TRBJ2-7,CASSPPGTNEQYF,TGTGCCAGCAGCCCTCCCGGGACAAACGAGCAGTACTTC
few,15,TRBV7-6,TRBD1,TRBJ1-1,CASSINRGSNTEAFF,TGTGCCAGCAGCATAAACAGGGGGTCGAACACTGAAGCTTTCTTT